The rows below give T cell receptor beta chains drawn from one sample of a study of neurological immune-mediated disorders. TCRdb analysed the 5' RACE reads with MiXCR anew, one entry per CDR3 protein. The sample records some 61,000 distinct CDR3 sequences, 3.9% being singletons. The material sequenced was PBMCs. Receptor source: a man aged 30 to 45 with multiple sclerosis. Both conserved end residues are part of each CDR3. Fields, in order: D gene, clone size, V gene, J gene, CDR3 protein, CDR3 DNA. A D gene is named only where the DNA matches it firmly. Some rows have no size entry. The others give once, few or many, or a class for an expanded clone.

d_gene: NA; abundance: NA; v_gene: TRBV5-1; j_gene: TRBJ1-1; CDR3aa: CASSLRRQNTEAFF; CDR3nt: TGCGCCAGCAGCCTCCGACGGCAGAACACTGAAGCTTTCTTT
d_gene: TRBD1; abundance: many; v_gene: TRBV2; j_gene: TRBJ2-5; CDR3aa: CASSVKNQGAETQYF; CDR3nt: TGTGCCAGCAGTGTAAAAAACCAGGGGGCAGAGACCCAGTACTTC
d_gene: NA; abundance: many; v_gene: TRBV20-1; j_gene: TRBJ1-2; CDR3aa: CSAAKGGHGYTF; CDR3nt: TGCAGTGCTGCTAAGGGGGGTCATGGCTACACCTTC
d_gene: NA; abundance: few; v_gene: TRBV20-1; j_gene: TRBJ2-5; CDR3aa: CSATGGHWETQYF; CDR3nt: TGCAGTGCAACTGGGGGACATTGGGAGACCCAGTACTTC
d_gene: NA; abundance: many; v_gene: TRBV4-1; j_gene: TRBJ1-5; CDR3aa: CASSQAGNSNQPQHF; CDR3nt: TGCGCCAGCAGCCAAGCGGGAAATAGCAATCAGCCCCAGCATTTT
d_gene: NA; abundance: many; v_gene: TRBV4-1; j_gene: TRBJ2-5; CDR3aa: CASSRNSRGETQYF; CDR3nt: TGCGCCAGCAGCCGAAACTCTAGAGGAGAGACCCAGTACTTC
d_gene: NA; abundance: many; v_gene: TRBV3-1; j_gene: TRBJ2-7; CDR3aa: CASSQAPVSAYEQYF; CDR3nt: TGTGCCAGCAGCCAAGCTCCCGTATCGGCCTACGAGCAGTACTTC
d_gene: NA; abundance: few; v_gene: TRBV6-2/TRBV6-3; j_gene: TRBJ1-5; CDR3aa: CASSPQTPILNQPQNF; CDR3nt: TGTGCCAGCAGTCCCCAGACACCGATCTTGAATCAGCCCCAGAATTTT
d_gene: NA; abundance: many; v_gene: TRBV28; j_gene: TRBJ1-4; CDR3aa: CASSPDRQRLFF; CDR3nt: TGTGCCAGCAGCCCCGACCGCCAGAGGCTGTTTTTT
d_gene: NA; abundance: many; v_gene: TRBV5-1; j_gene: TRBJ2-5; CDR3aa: CASSLGGLGETQYF; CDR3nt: TGCGCCAGCAGCTTGGGGGGTCTTGGGGAGACCCAGTACTTC
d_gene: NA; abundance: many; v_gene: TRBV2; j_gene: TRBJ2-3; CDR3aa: CASRSRGRIDTQYF; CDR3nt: TGTGCCAGCAGGTCTCGGGGGAGGATAGATACGCAGTATTTT
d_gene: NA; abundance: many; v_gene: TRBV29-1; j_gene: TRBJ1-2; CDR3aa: CSVGGSHYGYTF; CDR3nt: TGCAGCGTTGGCGGATCTCACTATGGCTACACCTTC
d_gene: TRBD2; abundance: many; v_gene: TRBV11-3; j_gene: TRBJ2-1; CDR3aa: CASSARAGGLNNEQFF; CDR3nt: TGTGCCAGCAGCGCTCGAGCGGGGGGACTTAACAATGAGCAGTTCTTC
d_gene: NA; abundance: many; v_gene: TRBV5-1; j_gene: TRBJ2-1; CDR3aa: CASGSGSSYNEQFF; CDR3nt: TGCGCCAGCGGCTCCGGGAGCTCCTACAATGAGCAGTTCTTC
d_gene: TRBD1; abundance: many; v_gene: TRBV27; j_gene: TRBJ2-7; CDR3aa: CASSSGGSYEQYF; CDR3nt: TGTGCCAGCAGTTCAGGGGGCTCCTACGAGCAGTACTTC
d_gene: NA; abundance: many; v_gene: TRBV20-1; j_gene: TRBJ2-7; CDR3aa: CSASTQGLGYEQYF; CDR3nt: TGCAGTGCTAGTACCCAGGGCCTAGGGTACGAGCAGTACTTC
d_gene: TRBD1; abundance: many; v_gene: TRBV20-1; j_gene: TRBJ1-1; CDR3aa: CSAEQGANTEAFF; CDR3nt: TGCAGTGCAGAACAGGGGGCGAACACTGAAGCTTTCTTT
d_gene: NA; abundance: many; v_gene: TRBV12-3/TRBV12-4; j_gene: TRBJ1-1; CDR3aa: CASRSGGMNTEAFF; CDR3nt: TGTGCCAGCAGGTCTGGAGGGATGAACACTGAAGCTTTCTTT
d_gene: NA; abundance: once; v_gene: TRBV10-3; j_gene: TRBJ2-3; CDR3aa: CAISAPRISGSTDTQYF; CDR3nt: TGTGCCATCAGTGCCCCTAGGATCTCAGGGAGCACAGATACGCAGTATTTT
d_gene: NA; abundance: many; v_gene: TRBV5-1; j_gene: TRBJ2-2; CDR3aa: CASSIGTSGELFF; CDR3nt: TGCGCCAGCAGCATTGGTACGAGCGGGGAGCTGTTTTTT
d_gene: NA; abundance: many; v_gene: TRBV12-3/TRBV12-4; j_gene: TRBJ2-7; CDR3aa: CASSFSGSYEQYF; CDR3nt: TGTGCCAGCAGTTTTTCGGGGTCCTACGAGCAGTACTTC
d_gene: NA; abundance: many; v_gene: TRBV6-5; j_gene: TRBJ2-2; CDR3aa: CASSYDLSGTGELFF; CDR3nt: TGTGCCAGCAGTTACGACCTATCGGGCACCGGGGAGCTGTTTTTT
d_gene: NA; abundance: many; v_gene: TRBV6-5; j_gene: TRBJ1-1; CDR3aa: CASSYSPGVTEAFF; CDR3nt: TGTGCCAGCAGTTACTCCCCGGGGGTCACTGAAGCTTTCTTT
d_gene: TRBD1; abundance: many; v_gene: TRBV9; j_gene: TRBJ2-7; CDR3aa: CASSETGTGVAEQYF; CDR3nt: TGTGCCAGCAGCGAAACCGGGACAGGGGTCGCCGAGCAGTACTTC
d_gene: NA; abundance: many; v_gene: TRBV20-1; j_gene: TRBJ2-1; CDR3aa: CSAQDRQGNYNEQFF; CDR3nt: TGCAGTGCTCAGGACCGGCAGGGGAACTACAATGAGCAGTTCTTC
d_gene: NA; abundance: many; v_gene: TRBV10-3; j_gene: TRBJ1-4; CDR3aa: CAISGSGTHEKLFF; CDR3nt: TGTGCCATCAGTGGGTCGGGGACACATGAAAAACTGTTTTTT
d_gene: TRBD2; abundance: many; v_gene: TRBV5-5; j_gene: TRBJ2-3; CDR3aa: CASSPGGWGTDTQYF; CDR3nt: TGTGCCAGCAGCCCCGGGGGGTGGGGCACAGATACGCAGTATTTT
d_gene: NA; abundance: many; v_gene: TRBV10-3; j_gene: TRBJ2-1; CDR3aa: CATGGNEQFF; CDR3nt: TGTGCCACTGGGGGGAATGAGCAGTTCTTC
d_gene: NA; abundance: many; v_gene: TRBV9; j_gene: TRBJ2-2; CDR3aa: CASSTKRGLSNTGELFF; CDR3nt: TGTGCCAGCAGCACTAAACGGGGGCTAAGTAACACCGGGGAGCTGTTTTTT
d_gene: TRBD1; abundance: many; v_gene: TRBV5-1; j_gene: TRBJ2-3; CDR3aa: CASSSPGRGDTQYF; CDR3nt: TGCGCCAGCAGTTCCCCCGGCAGGGGGGATACGCAGTATTTT
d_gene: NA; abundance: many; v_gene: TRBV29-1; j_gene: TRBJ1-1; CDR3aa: CSADGQMNTEAFF; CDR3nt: TGCAGCGCCGACGGACAAATGAACACTGAAGCTTTCTTT
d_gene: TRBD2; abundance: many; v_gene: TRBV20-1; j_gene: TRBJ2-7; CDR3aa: CSATPRAGGSYEQYF; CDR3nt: TGCAGTGCTACCCCCCGGGCGGGGGGTTCCTACGAGCAGTACTTC
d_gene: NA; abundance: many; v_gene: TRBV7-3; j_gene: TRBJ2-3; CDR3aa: CASSLFTGTDTQYF; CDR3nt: TGTGCCAGCAGCCTGTTTACCGGCACAGATACGCAGTATTTT
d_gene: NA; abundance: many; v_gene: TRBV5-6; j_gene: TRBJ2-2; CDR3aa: CASSTRRELFF; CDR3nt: TGTGCCAGCAGCACCAGGAGGGAGCTGTTTTTT
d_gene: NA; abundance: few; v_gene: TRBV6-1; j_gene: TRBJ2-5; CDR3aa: CASSESGETQYF; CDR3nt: TGTGCCAGCAGTGAATCGGGGGAGACCCAGTACTTC
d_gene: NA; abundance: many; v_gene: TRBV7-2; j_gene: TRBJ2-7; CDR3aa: CASSFRLDSYEQYF; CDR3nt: TGTGCCAGCAGCTTTCGGTTAGATTCCTACGAGCAGTACTTC
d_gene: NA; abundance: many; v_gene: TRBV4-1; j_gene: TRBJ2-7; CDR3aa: CASSHLGASYEQYF; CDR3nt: TGCGCCAGCAGCCATCTGGGGGCCTCCTACGAGCAGTACTTC
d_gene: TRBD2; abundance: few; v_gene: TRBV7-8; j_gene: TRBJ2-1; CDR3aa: CASSLVGGGIYNEQFF; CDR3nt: TGTGCCAGCAGCTTAGTTGGCGGGGGGATATACAATGAGCAGTTCTTC
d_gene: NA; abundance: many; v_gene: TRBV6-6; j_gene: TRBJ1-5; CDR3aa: CASSSSGDGSNQPQHF; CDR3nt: TGTGCCAGCAGTTCTAGTGGGGACGGTAGCAATCAGCCCCAGCATTTT
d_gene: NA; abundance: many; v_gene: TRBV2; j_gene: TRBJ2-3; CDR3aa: CASNAGLGQYF; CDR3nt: TGTGCCAGCAATGCCGGCCTGGGCCAGTATTTT
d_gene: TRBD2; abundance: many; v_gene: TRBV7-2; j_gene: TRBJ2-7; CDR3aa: CASSLQTGTSGGRSYEQYF; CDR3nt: TGTGCCAGCAGCTTACAAACCGGGACTAGCGGGGGGAGATCCTACGAGCAGTACTTC
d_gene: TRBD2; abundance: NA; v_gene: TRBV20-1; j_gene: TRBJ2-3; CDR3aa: CSARFLAGGGYGTDTQYF; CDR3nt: TGCAGTGCTAGGTTTCTAGCGGGGGGTGGGTATGGCACAGATACGCAGTATTTT
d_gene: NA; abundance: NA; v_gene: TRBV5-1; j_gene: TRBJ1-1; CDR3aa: CASSLYQSTEAFF; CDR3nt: TGTGCCAGCAGCTTGTATCAGAGCACTGAAGCTTTCTTT
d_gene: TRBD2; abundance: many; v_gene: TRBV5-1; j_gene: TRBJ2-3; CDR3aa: CASSLPVAGAADTQYF; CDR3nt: TGCGCCAGCAGCTTGCCGGTAGCGGGGGCAGCAGATACGCAGTATTTT
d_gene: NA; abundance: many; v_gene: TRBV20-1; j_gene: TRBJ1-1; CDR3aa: CSASQMAGRTEAFF; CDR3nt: TGCAGTGCTAGCCAAATGGCGGGGCGCACTGAAGCTTTCTTT
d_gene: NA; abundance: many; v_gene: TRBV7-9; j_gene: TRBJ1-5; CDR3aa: CASSLGQSDQPQHF; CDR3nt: TGTGCCAGCAGCTTAGGGCAGAGCGATCAGCCCCAGCATTTT
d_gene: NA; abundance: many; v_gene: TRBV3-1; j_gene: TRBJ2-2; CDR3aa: CASSQDYRGFGELFF; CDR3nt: TGTGCCAGCAGCCAAGATTATAGGGGTTTCGGGGAGCTGTTTTTT
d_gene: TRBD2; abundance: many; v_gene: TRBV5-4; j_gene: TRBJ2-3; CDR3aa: CASSFPLAGDPDTQYF; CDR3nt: TGTGCCAGCAGCTTCCCACTAGCGGGGGACCCCGATACGCAGTATTTT
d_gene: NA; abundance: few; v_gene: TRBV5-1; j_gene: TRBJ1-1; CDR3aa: CASSFSKGITTEAFF; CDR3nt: TGCGCCAGCAGCTTCTCGAAGGGGATAACTACTGAAGCTTTCTTT
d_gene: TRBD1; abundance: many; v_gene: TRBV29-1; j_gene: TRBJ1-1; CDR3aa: CSVDPTGMDTEAFF; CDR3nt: TGCAGCGTTGACCCGACAGGGATGGACACTGAAGCTTTCTTT
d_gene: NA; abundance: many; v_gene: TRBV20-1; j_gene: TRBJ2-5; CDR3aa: CSASGVNQETQYF; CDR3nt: TGCAGTGCTAGCGGGGTTAATCAAGAGACCCAGTACTTC
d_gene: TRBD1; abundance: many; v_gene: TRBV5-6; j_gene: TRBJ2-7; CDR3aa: CASSLYRGGEQYF; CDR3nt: TGTGCCAGCAGCTTGTACAGGGGCGGCGAGCAGTACTTC
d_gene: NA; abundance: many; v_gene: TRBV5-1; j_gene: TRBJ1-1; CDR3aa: CASSPKWENTEAFF; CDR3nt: TGCGCCAGCAGCCCCAAGTGGGAGAACACTGAAGCTTTCTTT
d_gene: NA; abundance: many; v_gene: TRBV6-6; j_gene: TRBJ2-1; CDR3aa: CASSPFSGRSSYNEQFF; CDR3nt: TGTGCCAGCAGCCCCTTCAGTGGGCGGAGCTCCTACAATGAGCAGTTCTTC
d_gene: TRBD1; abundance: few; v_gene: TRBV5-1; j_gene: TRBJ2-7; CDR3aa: CASSKGQVAVPGEQYF; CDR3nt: TGCGCCAGCAGCAAGGGACAGGTAGCGGTACCGGGGGAGCAGTACTTC